A selection of T cell receptor beta chains follows, all from one sample in a study of shared clonotypes between healthy human individuals. Method: immunoSEQ multiplex PCR; TCRdb's copy keeps in-frame clones and lacks some. Among 2 million to 3 million clones listed, over 85% were seen once. Sequenced material: naive CD4+ T cells from PBMCs. The receptors here all came from a man aged 18-30 years in good health. Some clones in this sample may be carry-over from other donors' samples. The CDR3 runs from the conserved cysteine through the conserved F or W. D genes are given only for firm matches.

v_call | d_call | cdr3_aa
TRBV5-4 | TRBD2 | CASSYYLAGEETQYF
TRBV7-2 | TRBD2 | CASSPPGGVLFF
TRBV19 | . | CASSNPAFNTEAFF
TRBV7-8 | . | CASSSQGLRAEAFF
TRBV7-9 | TRBD2 | CASSRTSGRRDTQYF
TRBV5-1 | . | CASRFSVGTSTDTQYF
TRBV6-6 | TRBD1 | CASKDRGGSEQYF
TRBV28 | . | CASSFPRGRGEAGANVLTF
TRBV6-1 | TRBD1 | CASIASGTVDQPQHF
TRBV10-1 | . | CASSMTGSYEQYF
TRBV25-1 | . | CASRQGRGDGYTF
TRBV6-6 | . | CASSLPGGRGGYTF
TRBV28 | TRBD2 | CASSFLAGKDTQYF
TRBV28 | . | CASSLGDTDTNTEAFF
TRBV30 | TRBD2 | CAWRLAGVAGQYF
TRBV7-9 | . | CASSLVGSNEQFF
TRBV5-1 | TRBD2 | CASSLAIAGGTTDTQYF
TRBV6-1 | TRBD1 | CASSEGTGDTYEQYF
TRBV6-7 | . | CASSYPGATEAFF
TRBV7-8 | . | CASSLGYRLGHEQYF
TRBV5-1 | . | CASAPTDSYGYTF
TRBV19 | TRBD1 | CASTLDRVNYGYTF
TRBV28 | . | CASGRLNSPLHF
TRBV10-3 | TRBD1 | CAVRTGANTEAFF
TRBV7-2 | . | CASSLATGLGSYEQYF
TRBV19 | . | CASSIGPASTGQYF
TRBV2 | TRBD2 | CASSATSGPAYEQYF
TRBV10-2 | . | CASVPGTPGSGNTIYF
TRBV4-1 | TRBD2 | CASSQVLAGTYEQYF
TRBV7-8 | . | CASTPVRAGSSYNEQFF
TRBV25-1 | . | CASSERITPGNTIYF
TRBV5-1 | TRBD2 | CASSLLAGPAYEQYF
TRBV11-2 | . | CASSIGLVGNEQFF
TRBV2 | TRBD1 | CASSTGGLSNEQFF
TRBV7-2 | . | CASSLGAGTHNEQFF
TRBV2 | . | CASSRTPGGNQPQHF
TRBV12-5 | . | CASRRENTDTQYF
TRBV9 | . | CASKWGSYEQYF
TRBV19 | TRBD1 | CASSIWTGGVETQYF
TRBV5-1 | . | CASSLGTSFTYEQYF
TRBV7-8 | . | CASSLLIYTDTQYF
TRBV27 | TRBD2 | CASSTLGRAVYEQYF
TRBV7-6 | . | CASGRTGANVLTF
TRBV27 | TRBD2 | CASSFDQRRASGAEDTQYF
TRBV5-1 | . | CASSPRGGLSGNTIYF
TRBV6-4 | . | CASSDSLVSSEYEQYF
TRBV5-1 | . | CASSPGTPDQPQHF
TRBV7-2 | . | CASSSGLWYEQFF
TRBV4-1 | TRBD1 | CASSTRTGGSNQPQHF
TRBV5-5 | TRBD1 | CASSPGQNYGYTF
TRBV28 | TRBD1 | CASSFGDSPNPQYF
TRBV9 | . | CASSSGSRINTIYF
TRBV28 | . | CASTSTRRDFYGYTF
TRBV7-3 | TRBD1 | CASRRDRVGTGELFF
TRBV5-1 | . | CASSAHTEQYF
TRBV9 | . | CASSVSGSYNEQFF
TRBV28 | . | CASSLSLQGFGKLSEAFF
TRBV6-1 | TRBD1 | CASNRDRGYSYEQYF
TRBV15 | . | CATRINTEAFF
TRBV28 | TRBD1 | CASSLQGQGGGEQYF